This TCR beta chain was sequenced in a study of T cells of healthy individuals. This clonotype was found a few times. TCRdb re-called the 5' RACE reads through MiXCR, storing one row per CDR3 protein. The sample holds more than 60,000 distinct CDR3 sequences, around 15% seen once. This receptor was taken from a human donor in good health.

CDR3 DNA sequence: TGCGCCAGCAGCCAAGGGGGCCTGACAGGGGCTGGCTCCTATAATTCACCCCTCCACTTT. Residues: CASSQGGLTGAGSYNSPLHF. V gene TRBV4-1 combines with J gene TRBJ1-6; 8 nucleotides match TRBD1. V shed 1 base, J shed 0 bases, and the junction held 11 bases outside the gene matches. In germline, CDR1 is MGHRA, CDR2 YSYEKL. The CDR3 runs 20 residues.